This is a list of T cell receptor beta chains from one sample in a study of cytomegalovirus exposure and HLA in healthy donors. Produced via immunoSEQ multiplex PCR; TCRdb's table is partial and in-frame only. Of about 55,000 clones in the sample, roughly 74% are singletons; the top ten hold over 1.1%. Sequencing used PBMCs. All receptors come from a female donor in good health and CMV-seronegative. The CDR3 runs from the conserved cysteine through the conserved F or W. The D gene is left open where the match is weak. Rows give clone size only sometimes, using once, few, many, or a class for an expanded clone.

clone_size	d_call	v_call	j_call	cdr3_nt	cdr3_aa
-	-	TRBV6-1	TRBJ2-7	TGTGCCAGCAGGCGAGGCATCGGCAGCGAGCAGTACTTC	CASRRGIGSEQYF
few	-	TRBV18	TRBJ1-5	TGTGCCAGCTCACCTAACGGGGTTAGCAATCAGCCCCAGCATTTT	CASSPNGVSNQPQHF
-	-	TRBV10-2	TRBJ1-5	TGCGCCAGCAGTGAGTCAGTAAGGGGGTACGGCAATCAGCCCCAGCATTTT	CASSESVRGYGNQPQHF
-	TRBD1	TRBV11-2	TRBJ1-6	TGTGCCAGCAGCTTAGGAGGGGGCGGATCACCCCTCCACTTT	CASSLGGGGSPLHF
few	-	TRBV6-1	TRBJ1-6	TGTGCCAGCAGTGAAGGGGGAGCACCCCTCCACTTT	CASSEGGAPLHF
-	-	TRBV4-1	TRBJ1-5	TGCGCCAGCAGCCAAGGTGGTACAGGGAAGAAGAGTCAGCCCCAGCATTTT	CASSQGGTGKKSQPQHF
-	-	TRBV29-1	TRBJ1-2	TGCAGCGTTGATGACTGGATCATCGAGGGCTACACCTTC	CSVDDWIIEGYTF
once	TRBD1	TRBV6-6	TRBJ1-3	TGTGCCAGCAGTTGGGACAGGGTCGGAAACACCATATATTTT	CASSWDRVGNTIYF
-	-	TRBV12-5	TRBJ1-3	TGTGCTAGTGCCGGGGTGGAAAACACCATATATTTT	CASAGVENTIYF
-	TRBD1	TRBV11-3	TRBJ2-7	TGTGCCAGCAGCGCCGGGGACAGCTCCTACGAGCAGTACTTC	CASSAGDSSYEQYF
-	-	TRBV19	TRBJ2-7	TGTGCCAGTAGTATGAGGGGCGGGGCAGGTGCCTCTTACGAGCAGTACTTC	CASSMRGGAGASYEQYF
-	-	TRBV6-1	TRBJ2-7	TGTGCCAGCAGTGGGGGCCTCGGATCCTACGAGCAGTACTTC	CASSGGLGSYEQYF
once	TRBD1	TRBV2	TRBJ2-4	TGTGCCAGCAGTCTGGGACAGGGAAGCACCCCTAACTTC	CASSLGQGSTPNF
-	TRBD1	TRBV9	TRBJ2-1	TGTGCCAGCAGCGAAATTGGACAGGGGGCCTACAATGAGCAGTTCTTC	CASSEIGQGAYNEQFF
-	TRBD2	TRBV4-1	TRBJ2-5	TGCGCCAGCAGCCAAGATCCGGCAGCGGGGGGAAAAGAGACCCAGTACTTC	CASSQDPAAGGKETQYF
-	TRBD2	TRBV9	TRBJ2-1	TGTGCCAGCAGCGCGGGGGGGGACTCGAGACATGAGCAGTTCTTC	CASSAGGDSRHEQFF
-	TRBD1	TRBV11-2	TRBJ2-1	TGTGCCAGCAGCTTAGGGACAGGAGTTCACAATGAGCAGTTCTTC	CASSLGTGVHNEQFF
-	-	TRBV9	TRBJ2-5	TGTGCCAGCAGCGTAGGAGGTAACGTAGAGACCCAGTACTTC	CASSVGGNVETQYF
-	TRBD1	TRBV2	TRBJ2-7	TGTGCCAGCGGCTTCGGGCAGGGGGCGTCGTACGAGCAGTACTTC	CASGFGQGASYEQYF
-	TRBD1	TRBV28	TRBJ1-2	TGTGCCAGCAGTTATGGACAGGACTATGGCTACACCTTC	CASSYGQDYGYTF
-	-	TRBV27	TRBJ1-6	TGTGCCAGCAGTTCACAGGTTACCGGGTCCTATAATTCACCCCTCCACTTT	CASSSQVTGSYNSPLHF
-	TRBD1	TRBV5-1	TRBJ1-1	TGCGCCAGCAGCCTCTTGACAGGGGGCTCTGAAGCTTTCTTT	CASSLLTGGSEAFF
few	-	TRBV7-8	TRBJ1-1	TGTGCCAGCAGCTCGAAGAGACAGCAAATGAACACTGAAGCTTTCTTT	CASSSKRQQMNTEAFF
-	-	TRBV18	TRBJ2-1	TGTGCCAGCTCACCTCCCAGGAAGGGGTTCGCCTACAATGAGCAGTTCTTC	CASSPPRKGFAYNEQFF
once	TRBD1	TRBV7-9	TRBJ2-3	TGTGCCAGCAGCCCGACAGGGGGTTTTACAGATACGCAGTATTTT	CASSPTGGFTDTQYF
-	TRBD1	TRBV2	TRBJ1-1	TGTGCCAGCTCAACGGACAGGGGGCGACAAAGAAAGAACACTGAAGCTTTCTTT	CASSTDRGRQRKNTEAFF
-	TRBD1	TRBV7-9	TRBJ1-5	TGTGCCAGCTTTTCTGAACATAAACAGGGGGCGAGGAGGTATCAGCCCCAGCATTTT	CASFSEHKQGARRYQPQHF
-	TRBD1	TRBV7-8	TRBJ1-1	TGTGCCAGCAGCTTAGGGGACAGGGCATGGACTGAAGCTTTCTTT	CASSLGDRAWTEAFF
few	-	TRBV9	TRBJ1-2	TGTGCCAGCAGCGCCGGAGGGACCGCAGCTAACTATGGCTACACCTTC	CASSAGGTAANYGYTF
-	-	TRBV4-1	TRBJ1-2	TGCGCCAGCAGCCACGGGGGGGAGCCTAGGGGCTACACCTTC	CASSHGGEPRGYTF
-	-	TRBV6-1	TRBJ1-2	TGTGCCAGCAGGATGGAGAAGGTGGGCTACACCTTC	CASRMEKVGYTF
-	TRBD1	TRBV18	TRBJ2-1	TGTGCCAGCTCACCAACAGGGGGCAATGAGCAGTTCTTC	CASSPTGGNEQFF
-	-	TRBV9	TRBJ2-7	TGTGCCAGCAGCGTCGACACACACTCCTACGAGCAGTACTTC	CASSVDTHSYEQYF
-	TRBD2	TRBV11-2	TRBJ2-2	TGTGCCAGCAGCGGAGCAGTGCTAGCGGGGGGTACCGGGGAGCTGTTTTTT	CASSGAVLAGGTGELFF
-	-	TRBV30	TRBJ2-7	TGTGCCTGGAGCCCGGGGTTCTCCTACGAGCAGTACTTC	CAWSPGFSYEQYF
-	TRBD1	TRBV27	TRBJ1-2	TGTGCCAGCAGTGTCCAGGGGGCGAACTATGGCTACACCTTC	CASSVQGANYGYTF
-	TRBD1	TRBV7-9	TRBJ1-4	TGTGCCAGCAGCCCCGGGACAGGGGGTGAAAAACTGTTTTTT	CASSPGTGGEKLFF
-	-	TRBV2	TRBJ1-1	TGTGCCAGCTGGCAGAACACTGAAGCTTTCTTT	CASWQNTEAFF
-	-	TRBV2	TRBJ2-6	TGTGCCAGCAGCGAATACGGGGGTACTGGGGCCAACGTCCTGACTTTC	CASSEYGGTGANVLTF
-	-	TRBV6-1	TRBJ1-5	TGTGCCAGCAGTACGACATATAGCAATCAGCCCCAGCATTTT	CASSTTYSNQPQHF
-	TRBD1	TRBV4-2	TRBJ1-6	TGTGCCAGCAGCATCGACAGGGCTAATTCACCCCTCCACTTT	CASSIDRANSPLHF
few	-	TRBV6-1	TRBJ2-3	TGTGCCAGCAATTGGCAGGGAACGGATACGCAGTATTTT	CASNWQGTDTQYF
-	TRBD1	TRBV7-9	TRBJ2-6	TGTTCCAGCAGCTTCGGACAGGGGGCGGGAGGGGCCAACGTCCTGACTTTC	CSSSFGQGAGGANVLTF
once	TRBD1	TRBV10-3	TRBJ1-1	TGTGCCATCAGTGAACAGGGGAAGAACACTGAAGCTTTCTTT	CAISEQGKNTEAFF
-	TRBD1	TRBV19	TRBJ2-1	TGTGCCAGTAGTCTCGACAGGGGGCGTTCGAATGAGCAGTTCTTC	CASSLDRGRSNEQFF
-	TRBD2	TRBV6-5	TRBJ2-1	TGTGCCAGCAGTTATTCGGGACTAGCGGTCTACAATGAGCAGTTCTTC	CASSYSGLAVYNEQFF
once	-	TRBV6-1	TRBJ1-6	TGTGCCAGAACATCGACTGGGACAAGGAATTCACCCCTCCACTTT	CARTSTGTRNSPLHF
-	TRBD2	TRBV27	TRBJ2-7	TGTGCCAGCAGTTTCAGGGAGGGGCCATTCTACGAGCAGTACTTC	CASSFREGPFYEQYF
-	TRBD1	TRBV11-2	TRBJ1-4	TGTGCCAGCAGCCCACGGACAGGGGAAGAAAAACTGTTTTTT	CASSPRTGEEKLFF
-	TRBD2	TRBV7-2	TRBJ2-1	TGTGCCAGCACCAAGCGGGGGGACTACAATGAGCAGTTCTTC	CASTKRGDYNEQFF
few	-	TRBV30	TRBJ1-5	TGTGCCTGGAGTGTACCAGTGGGCGATCAGCCCCAGCATTTT	CAWSVPVGDQPQHF
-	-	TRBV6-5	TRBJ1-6	TGTGCCAGCAGTCGGACAGTTTATAATTCACCCCTCCACTTT	CASSRTVYNSPLHF
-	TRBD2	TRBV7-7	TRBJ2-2	TGTGCTAGCAGCCTGGAGGCGGGGGTTAACACCGGGGAGCTGTTTTTT	CASSLEAGVNTGELFF
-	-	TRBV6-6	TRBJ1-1	TGTGCCAGCAGTTACTCAGCGGGGGTCGGTGTCGAAGCTTTCTTT	CASSYSAGVGVEAFF
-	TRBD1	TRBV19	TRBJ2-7	TGTGCCACCAAGGGACAGCCAAGACCCTACGAGCAGTACTTC	CATKGQPRPYEQYF
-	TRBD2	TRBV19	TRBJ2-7	TGTGCCAGTAGTAGCGGGACTAGCGGGGGCCGCTACGAGCAGTACTTC	CASSSGTSGGRYEQYF
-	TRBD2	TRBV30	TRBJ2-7	TGTGCCTGGAGTGTACTGGGACTAGCGGGCGGCGAGCAGTACTTC	CAWSVLGLAGGEQYF
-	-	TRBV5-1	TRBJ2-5	TGCGCCAGCAGCTTGGGGACTTTTGAAGAGACCCAGTACTTC	CASSLGTFEETQYF
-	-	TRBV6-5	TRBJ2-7	TGTGCCAGTCGAGATAGGTACAGGGAATTTGACGAGCAGTACTTC	CASRDRYREFDEQYF
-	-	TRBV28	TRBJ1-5	TGTGCCAGCAGCCGGAAGGTACAGTCCTATAGCAATCAGCCCCAGCATTTT	CASSRKVQSYSNQPQHF